This T cell receptor (beta chain) originates from a study of immune cell composition in non-small cell lung cancer. Study background: Lung adenocarcinoma or squamous carcinoma made up most tumours.

Broader study findings: Tumour-reactive clones were not shown to match dominant in vivo tumour clones. Clones >0.5% enriched in tumour were rarer in adenocarcinoma (around 33%) than squamous (about 80%).

With respect to this clone: What it binds is unknown.

Trimming took 3 bases from V and 2 from J, leaving 11 bases between them. Germline V CDR1 and CDR2: SEHNR, FQNEAQ (reference sequence). The CDR3 runs to 14 residues. Clones were read by immunoSEQ multiplex PCR, and TCRdb kept only the in-frame ones, dropping some. The sample holds some 2,300 clones, 60% to 85% seen once. DNA was extracted from unsorted cell suspensions stored frozen. Sequenced: lung tumor tissue. The gene calls are TRBV7-9 and TRBJ2-7; D is possibly TRBD1 (5 bases). The sequence came from a human donor with non-small cell lung cancer. The CDR3 nucleotides read TGTGCCAGCAGCTTCCCAGGGCCGACCTACGAGCAGTACTTC. This codes for CASSFPGPTYEQYF.